Listed below are T cell receptor beta chains from one sample, sequenced in a study of T cells in localized non-small cell lung cancer. Assay: immunoSEQ multiplex PCR; the TCRdb copy retains only in-frame clones and omits some. The table includes approximately 4,000 clones, roughly a quarter detected once. The sample here was lung tumor tissue, taken before any cancer treatment. These TCRs come from a woman aged 35-75 years with stage I lung adenocarcinoma. Each CDR3 is given with its conserved first and last residue. The D gene is left open where the match is weak. Rows may omit the clone size; those that give it use once, few, many or a size class.

CDR3: CASSEELGARNQPQHF; DNA: TGTGCCAGCAGTGAAGAACTAGGGGCCAGAAATCAGCCCCAGCATTTT; J: TRBJ1-5; length: 16; D: -; size: -; V: TRBV6-1
CDR3: CASSPDSYNEQFF; DNA: TGTGCCAGCAGTCCCGACAGCTACAATGAGCAGTTCTTC; J: TRBJ2-1; length: 13; D: -; size: -; V: TRBV9
CDR3: CASSDIVNEKLFF; DNA: TGCGCCAGCAGTGATATCGTCAATGAAAAACTGTTTTTT; J: TRBJ1-4; length: 13; D: -; size: once; V: TRBV10-1
CDR3: CAISEGSAYEQYF; DNA: TGTGCCATCAGTGAGGGTTCAGCTTACGAGCAGTACTTC; J: TRBJ2-7; length: 13; D: -; size: few; V: TRBV10-3
CDR3: CASLGNTEAFF; DNA: TGTGCCAGCCTAGGTAACACTGAAGCTTTCTTT; J: TRBJ1-1; length: 11; D: -; size: -; V: TRBV12-5
CDR3: CASGSRGEQYF; DNA: TGTGCTAGTGGTTCCAGGGGCGAGCAGTACTTC; J: TRBJ2-7; length: 11; D: -; size: large; V: TRBV12-5
CDR3: CAISESREETQYF; DNA: TGTGCCATCAGTGAGTCGAGGGAGGAGACCCAGTACTTC; J: TRBJ2-5; length: 13; D: -; size: few; V: TRBV10-3
CDR3: CASSVGGRTEAFF; DNA: TGTGCCAGCAGCGTAGGTGGACGCACTGAAGCTTTCTTT; J: TRBJ1-1; length: 13; D: -; size: few; V: TRBV9
CDR3: CASSSRAPANSPLHF; DNA: TGTGCCAGCAGCTCCCGGGCCCCGGCTAATTCACCCCTCCACTTT; J: TRBJ1-6; length: 15; D: -; size: few; V: TRBV11-3
CDR3: CASSRLSGTSSNEQFF; DNA: TGTGCCAGCAGTCGACTCTCCGGGACTAGCAGTAATGAGCAGTTCTTC; J: TRBJ2-1; length: 16; D: TRBD2; size: few; V: TRBV27
CDR3: CASSFSGNEKLFF; DNA: TGTGCCAGTAGTTTTTCAGGTAATGAAAAACTGTTTTTT; J: TRBJ1-4; length: 13; D: -; size: -; V: TRBV19
CDR3: CASSSYDGGTDTQYF; DNA: TGTGCCAGCAGCTCATACGACGGGGGCACAGATACGCAGTATTTT; J: TRBJ2-3; length: 15; D: -; size: few; V: TRBV9
CDR3: CASSTSTTSSGELFF; DNA: TGTGCCAGTAGTACTTCTACGACTAGCTCCGGGGAGCTGTTTTTT; J: TRBJ2-2; length: 15; D: TRBD2; size: -; V: TRBV19
CDR3: CAWSAHYEQYF; DNA: TGTGCCTGGAGTGCCCACTACGAGCAGTACTTC; J: TRBJ2-7; length: 11; D: -; size: few; V: TRBV30
CDR3: CASSDSGTANTEAFF; DNA: TGTGCCAGCAGTGATAGTGGGACGGCGAACACTGAAGCTTTCTTT; J: TRBJ1-1; length: 15; D: -; size: -; V: TRBV25-1
CDR3: CASSLVPPGQGGYTF; DNA: TGTGCCAGCAGCTTAGTCCCCCCAGGACAGGGGGGCTACACCTTC; J: TRBJ1-2; length: 15; D: TRBD1; size: few; V: TRBV7-7
CDR3: CASSPDERSYEQYF; DNA: TGTGCCAGCAGCCCAGATGAGAGGTCCTACGAGCAGTACTTC; J: TRBJ2-7; length: 14; D: -; size: -; V: TRBV11-3
CDR3: CASSLGQGLTSTDTQYF; DNA: TGTGCCAGCAGCTTAGGACAGGGTCTAACTAGCACAGATACGCAGTATTTT; J: TRBJ2-3; length: 17; D: TRBD1; size: -; V: TRBV11-3
CDR3: CASSSPGQGHEQYF; DNA: TGTGCCAGCAGCTCGCCGGGACAGGGCCACGAGCAGTACTTC; J: TRBJ2-7; length: 14; D: TRBD1; size: -; V: TRBV11-3
CDR3: CASSTLAGVLYNEQFF; DNA: TGTGCCAGTAGTACCTTAGCGGGAGTACTTTACAATGAGCAGTTCTTC; J: TRBJ2-1; length: 16; D: TRBD2; size: few; V: TRBV19